This is a list of T cell receptor beta chains from one sample in a study of cytotoxic CD8 clonotypes in ibrutinib-treated CLL. TCRdb's table, derived via immunoSEQ multiplex PCR, lists solely in-frame clones and lacks some. The sample records fewer than 35,000 clones, almost 70% being singletons. The input for sequencing was PBMCs, taken before ibrutinib treatment. The receptors here all came from a human donor with chronic lymphocytic leukemia. The CDR3 runs from the conserved cysteine through the conserved F or W. Each record gives: CDR3 length, clone size, D gene, J gene, V gene, CDR3 DNA, CDR3 protein. D genes are given only for firm matches. The size entry is marked missing in some rows and otherwise reads once, few, many or a size class.

cdr3_length: 14; clone_size: NA; d_call: NA; j_call: TRBJ2-2; v_call: TRBV6-1; cdr3_nt: TGTGCCAGCAGAGGGGGGGCTGCGGCCGGGGAGCTGTTTTTT; cdr3_aa: CASRGGAAAGELFF
cdr3_length: 15; clone_size: medium-sized; d_call: NA; j_call: TRBJ2-7; v_call: TRBV19; cdr3_nt: TGTGCCAGTACTCCTCGGGACTCCCGCGCCTACGAGCAGTACTTC; cdr3_aa: CASTPRDSRAYEQYF
cdr3_length: 17; clone_size: NA; d_call: TRBD2; j_call: TRBJ2-3; v_call: TRBV19; cdr3_nt: TGTGCCAGTAGTATAGATACCAATAGCGGGATAAGGCCTTCGCAGTATTTT; cdr3_aa: CASSIDTNSGIRPSQYF
cdr3_length: 13; clone_size: NA; d_call: TRBD1; j_call: TRBJ1-6; v_call: TRBV19; cdr3_nt: TGTGCCAGTAGTAGATTTGACAGGGCGCGTCTCCACTTT; cdr3_aa: CASSRFDRARLHF
cdr3_length: 12; clone_size: NA; d_call: TRBD2; j_call: TRBJ2-7; v_call: TRBV7-6; cdr3_nt: TGTGCCAGCAGCTTAGAAGCGGGGGAGCAGTACTTC; cdr3_aa: CASSLEAGEQYF
cdr3_length: 16; clone_size: NA; d_call: TRBD1; j_call: TRBJ1-3; v_call: TRBV6-4; cdr3_nt: TGTGCCAGCAGTGACACGGACAGGCGCTCTGGAAACACCATATATTTT; cdr3_aa: CASSDTDRRSGNTIYF
cdr3_length: 14; clone_size: few; d_call: NA; j_call: TRBJ1-4; v_call: TRBV18; cdr3_nt: TGTGCCAGCTCATCACCGCGTGGGCTGAATAAACTGTTTTTT; cdr3_aa: CASSSPRGLNKLFF
cdr3_length: 16; clone_size: NA; d_call: TRBD1; j_call: TRBJ2-3; v_call: TRBV9; cdr3_nt: TGTGCCAGCAGCTATCCTGACAGGGCTCCCACAGATACGCAGTATTTT; cdr3_aa: CASSYPDRAPTDTQYF
cdr3_length: 15; clone_size: NA; d_call: TRBD2; j_call: TRBJ2-1; v_call: TRBV4-1; cdr3_nt: TGCGCCAGCAGCCAGCGGGAGAGCTCCTACAATGAGCAGTTCTTC; cdr3_aa: CASSQRESSYNEQFF
cdr3_length: 16; clone_size: NA; d_call: NA; j_call: TRBJ2-3; v_call: TRBV15; cdr3_nt: TGTGCCACCAGCGGTCCGGGCCGGGGGTACACAGATACGCAGTATTTT; cdr3_aa: CATSGPGRGYTDTQYF
cdr3_length: 14; clone_size: NA; d_call: TRBD1; j_call: TRBJ2-5; v_call: TRBV7-7; cdr3_nt: TGTGCTAGCAGCTTAGACAGGGGAGGAGAGACCCAGTACTTC; cdr3_aa: CASSLDRGGETQYF
cdr3_length: 15; clone_size: NA; d_call: NA; j_call: TRBJ2-7; v_call: TRBV4-1; cdr3_nt: TGCGCCAGCAGCCAAGTCCTAGCGTCCCCCTACGAGCAGTACTTC; cdr3_aa: CASSQVLASPYEQYF
cdr3_length: 15; clone_size: NA; d_call: NA; j_call: TRBJ1-1; v_call: TRBV6-5; cdr3_nt: TGTGCCAGCAGTTACTCGTCCAGGACGAACACTGAAGCTTTCTTT; cdr3_aa: CASSYSSRTNTEAFF
cdr3_length: 17; clone_size: NA; d_call: NA; j_call: TRBJ1-6; v_call: TRBV4-2; cdr3_nt: TGTGCCAGCAGCCAACCGACTGAAACTCTCTATAATTCACCCCTCCACTTT; cdr3_aa: CASSQPTETLYNSPLHF
cdr3_length: 15; clone_size: few; d_call: NA; j_call: TRBJ1-2; v_call: TRBV6-6; cdr3_nt: TGTGCCAGCATCCGGGGGGCAGGCACGTTTAGTGGCTACACCTTC; cdr3_aa: CASIRGAGTFSGYTF
cdr3_length: 15; clone_size: NA; d_call: TRBD1; j_call: TRBJ2-5; v_call: TRBV28; cdr3_nt: TGTGCCAGCAGTCGGGACAGGGATCCCCGAGAGACCCAGTACTTC; cdr3_aa: CASSRDRDPRETQYF
cdr3_length: 12; clone_size: NA; d_call: NA; j_call: TRBJ1-4; v_call: TRBV11-2; cdr3_nt: TGTGCCAGCAGCGGACAAGATGAAAAACTGTTTTTT; cdr3_aa: CASSGQDEKLFF
cdr3_length: 15; clone_size: NA; d_call: TRBD2; j_call: TRBJ2-1; v_call: TRBV2; cdr3_nt: TGTGCCAGCATGCCCATAGCGGGGGCTGATGGGGAGCAGTTCTTC; cdr3_aa: CASMPIAGADGEQFF
cdr3_length: 14; clone_size: few; d_call: TRBD2; j_call: TRBJ2-5; v_call: TRBV7-9; cdr3_nt: TGTGCCAGCAGTTTTCACGGACTAGAAGTGACCCAGTACTTC; cdr3_aa: CASSFHGLEVTQYF
cdr3_length: 14; clone_size: NA; d_call: TRBD1; j_call: TRBJ1-3; v_call: TRBV9; cdr3_nt: TGTGCCAGCACCCGGGACAGGGCTGGAAACACCATATATTTT; cdr3_aa: CASTRDRAGNTIYF
cdr3_length: 17; clone_size: NA; d_call: TRBD1; j_call: TRBJ2-3; v_call: TRBV4-1; cdr3_nt: TGCGCCAGCAGCCGTGGAACAGGGGGTAGAAGCACAGATACGCAGTATTTT; cdr3_aa: CASSRGTGGRSTDTQYF
cdr3_length: 16; clone_size: NA; d_call: TRBD1; j_call: TRBJ2-5; v_call: TRBV5-1; cdr3_nt: TGCGCCAGCAGCTTGATTCCGGGACAGGGGGAAGAGACCCAGTACTTC; cdr3_aa: CASSLIPGQGEETQYF
cdr3_length: 15; clone_size: NA; d_call: NA; j_call: TRBJ2-1; v_call: TRBV7-2; cdr3_nt: TGTGCCAGCAGCTTAGTCCCCGACAGCTACAATGAGCAGTTCTTC; cdr3_aa: CASSLVPDSYNEQFF
cdr3_length: 13; clone_size: once; d_call: TRBD1; j_call: TRBJ1-2; v_call: TRBV11-2; cdr3_nt: TGTGCCAGCACCCGGACAGGGAAAGGCGGCTACACCTTC; cdr3_aa: CASTRTGKGGYTF
cdr3_length: 15; clone_size: NA; d_call: TRBD1; j_call: TRBJ2-4; v_call: TRBV7-9; cdr3_nt: TGTGCCAGCAGCCTAGGACAGGGTGGTGGAAACATTCAGTACTTC; cdr3_aa: CASSLGQGGGNIQYF
cdr3_length: 14; clone_size: NA; d_call: TRBD1; j_call: TRBJ2-7; v_call: TRBV6-6; cdr3_nt: TGTGCCAGCAGTCGGGACAGGATAGGTTACGAGCAGTACTTC; cdr3_aa: CASSRDRIGYEQYF
cdr3_length: 13; clone_size: NA; d_call: TRBD2; j_call: TRBJ2-5; v_call: TRBV29-1; cdr3_nt: TGCAGCGTTAGACTAGCGGGGCAGGAGACCCAGTACTTC; cdr3_aa: CSVRLAGQETQYF
cdr3_length: 11; clone_size: NA; d_call: NA; j_call: TRBJ2-7; v_call: TRBV6-5; cdr3_nt: TGTGCCAGCAGCCGTCGTGGCGAGCAGTACTTC; cdr3_aa: CASSRRGEQYF
cdr3_length: 14; clone_size: NA; d_call: NA; j_call: TRBJ1-3; v_call: TRBV9; cdr3_nt: TGTGCCAGCAGCGGGATCTCAACTGGAAACACCATATATTTT; cdr3_aa: CASSGISTGNTIYF